The 9 T cell receptor beta chains presented below share a single source sample, sequenced in a study of blood T cell repertoires in COVID-19. Sequencing was performed with immunoSEQ multiplex PCR; in TCRdb, only in-frame clones are kept and a portion is missing. The profile shows some 250,000 clones, around 88% of them singletons. The sample was peripheral blood. The receptors were sampled from a man aged 80 or over with acute or convalescent COVID-19.

The chain carries TRBV28 and TRBJ1-5; 8 bases map to TRBD1. Germline CDR1 is MDHEN and CDR2 is SYDVKM. J was trimmed by 4 bases and V by 6 bases; bases with no gene match: 5. This CDR3 is 14 amino acids long. In DNA form, the CDR3 reads TGTGCCAGCAGCTCTACAGGGGGGAATCAGCCCCAGCATTTT. This encodes CASSSTGGNQPQHF.

The gene calls are TRBV14 and TRBJ2-7; TRBD1 aligns across 7 bases. The CDR3 is 13 amino acids. Germline trimming cut 4 bases from V and 3 bases from J; bases unmatched to any gene: 3. The V gene's germline CDR1 is SGHDN and CDR2 FVKESK. CDR3 sequence (DNA): TGTGCCAGCAGCCTACAGGGGAGCTACGAGCAGTACTTC. This sequence encodes CASSLQGSYEQYF.

V gene TRBV2 combines with J gene TRBJ2-1; D ambiguous. V lost 3 bases, J lost 9 bases, and 18 bases lay in between. Looked up from germline, CDR1 is SNHLY and CDR2 is FYNNEI. There are 15 residues in the CDR3. In nucleotides, the CDR3 is TGTGCCAGCAGTGATTCCCGGCCGGGTCGAGGTGAGCAGTTCTTC. This sequence encodes CASSDSRPGRGEQFF. The variable domain in full, completed from reference TRBV2 and TRBJ2-1, reads EPEVTQTPSHQVTQMGQEVILRCVPISNHLYFYWYRQILGQKVEFLVSFYNNEISEKSEIFDDQFSVERPDGSNFTLKIRSTKLEDSAMYFCASSDSRPGRGEQFFGPGTRLTVL.

The chain recombines TRBV19 with TRBJ2-1; weak D call: TRBD2 (6 bases). From germline, CDR1 is LNHDA and CDR2 SQIVND (reference sequence). This CDR3 has 16 amino acids. Trimming left V 9 bases short and J 1 base short, with 19 bases between. The CDR3 sequence is CASSGGPWGSYNEQFF. In DNA form, the CDR3 reads TGTGCCAGCTCTGGAGGGCCTTGGGGGTCCTACAATGAGCAGTTCTTC.

This clone was seen just once. V and J are TRBV5-8 and TRBJ1-5, with D hard to call. Trimming removed 0 bases from V and 3 bases from J, with 13 bases in between. In germline, CDR1 is SGHTS, CDR2 YDEGEE. This CDR3 is built from 16 residues. CDR3 DNA sequence: TGTGCCAGCAGCTTGGCCGCAGGCAGCCTCAATCAGCCCCAGCATTTT. It yields the protein CASSLAAGSLNQPQHF. The full variable domain, completed using reference TRBV5-8 and TRBJ1-5, is EAGVTQSPTHLIKTRGQQATLRCSPISGHTSVYWYQQALGLGLQFLLWYDEGEERNRGNFPPRFSGRQFPNYSSELNVNALELEDSALYLCASSLAAGSLNQPQHFGDGTRLSIL.

The V and J genes are TRBV24-1 and TRBJ2-1, with 8 bases identical to TRBD1. The V gene's germline CDR1 is KGHDR and CDR2 SFDVKD. With 5 bases clipped from V and 4 bases from J, the junction kept 3 bases outside the gene matches. This CDR3 region has 14 residues. CDR3 coding DNA: TGTGCCACCAGTGTCTGGACAGGGTACAATGAGCAGTTCTTC. Translated, it gives CATSVWTGYNEQFF.

The chain couples TRBV19 to TRBJ1-2; no reliable D call. Germline loops: CDR1 LNHDA, CDR2 SQIVND (reference sequence). With 3 bases removed from V and 8 bases from J, the gap between germline ends came to 13 bases. This CDR3 comprises 13 residues. CDR3 nucleotide sequence: TGTGCCAGTAGTATCTCTGGGCTGGGCGGCTACACCTTC. This gives the protein CASSISGLGGYTF.

The V and J genes are TRBV6-5 and TRBJ1-5; 8 nucleotides match TRBD1. This CDR3 contains 16 residues. The V and J ends lost 0 bases and 2 bases, in that order; junction bases with no gene match: 3. Germline V lookup: CDR1 MNHEY, CDR2 SVGAGI. The CDR3 nucleotides read TGTGCCAGCAGTTACTCCGCAGGGGGCGGCAATCAGCCCCAGCATTTT. It is translated as CASSYSAGGGNQPQHF.

This sequence joins TRBV28 and TRBJ2-1; D ambiguous. Trimming removed 9 bases at V and 0 bases at J, with 15 bases between. Germline CDR1 reads MDHEN; CDR2 reads SYDVKM. This CDR3 has 15 residues. CDR3 sequence reads: CASCGEAVSYNEQFF. The DNA for the CDR3 is TGTGCCAGTTGCGGAGAGGCAGTCTCCTACAATGAGCAGTTCTTC.